This T cell receptor beta chain is drawn from a study of response to subunit inactivated influenza vaccine. Study-wide results and caveats: Only a handful of new T cells, the authors suggested, are recruited with each seasonal influenza vaccination.

As for this clonotype: The antigen is not known.

From germline, CDR1 is GTSNPN and CDR2 SVGIG (reference sequence). V shed 2 bases, J shed 5 bases, and the junction held 2 bases outside the gene matches. The CDR3 runs to 14 residues. TCRdb called the RT-PCR reads again in MiXCR, with one record for every CDR3 protein. This sample yields more than 700,000 distinct CDR3 sequences, of which approximately 21% are seen a single time; roughly a tenth belongs to the top ten. The sequence derives from a man in his forties or fifties who received an inactivated influenza vaccine. The chain has TRBV30 and TRBJ2-3; 12 nucleotides match TRBD2. The sequenced sample was PBMCs from blood, obtained roughly 5 days after vaccination. The CDR3 sequence: CAWSLGLAGDTQYF. CDR3 DNA sequence: TGTGCCTGGAGTTTGGGACTAGCGGGAGATACGCAGTATTTT.